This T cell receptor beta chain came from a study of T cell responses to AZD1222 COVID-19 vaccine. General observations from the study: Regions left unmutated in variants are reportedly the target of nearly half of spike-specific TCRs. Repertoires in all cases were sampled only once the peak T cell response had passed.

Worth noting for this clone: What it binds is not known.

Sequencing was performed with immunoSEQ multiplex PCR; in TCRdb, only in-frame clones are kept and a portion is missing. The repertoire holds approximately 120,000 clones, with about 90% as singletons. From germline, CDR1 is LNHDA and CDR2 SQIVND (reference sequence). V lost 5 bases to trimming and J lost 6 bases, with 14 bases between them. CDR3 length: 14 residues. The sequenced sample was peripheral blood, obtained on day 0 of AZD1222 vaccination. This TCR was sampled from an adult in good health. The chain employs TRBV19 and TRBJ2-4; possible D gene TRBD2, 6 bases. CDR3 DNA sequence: TGTGCCAGTAGTTACAGGCCCGGGGGAAACATTCAGTACTTC. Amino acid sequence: CASSYRPGGNIQYF. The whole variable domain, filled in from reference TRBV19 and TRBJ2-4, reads DGGITQSPKYLFRKEGQNVTLSCEQNLNHDAMYWYRQDPGQGLRLIYYSQIVNDFQKGDIAEGYSVSREKKESFPLTVTSAQKNPTAFYLCASSYRPGGNIQYFGAGTRLSVL.